Below are 21 T cell receptor beta chains sequenced from a single sample in a study of T cells after yellow fever vaccination (dated by TCRdb to the late 2010s). The meaning of the sample's treatment or condition label: live attenuated yellow fever vaccine strain. Library generation was performed with 5' RACE. Sequencing relied on an Illumina HiSeq 2500. TCRdb reran the public reads through fastp at Q25 and MiXCR, keeping productive beta chains. Rows with a matching CDR3 protein are joined into one entry that keeps the most common DNA and genes. For this sample there are around 500,000 distinct CDR3 sequences; 21% appear just once. The ten largest clones add up to roughly a sixth of the sample. The input for sequencing was PBMCs, taken roughly 20 days after the first yellow fever vaccination. All receptors derive from a man aged 18 to 30 who received the YFV17D yellow fever vaccine.

This clonotype was seen a few times. V usage is TRBV4-3 and J usage is TRBJ2-3; unclear D gene. This CDR3 comprises 16 residues. CDR1 LGHNA and CDR2 YSLEER come from the germline V gene. V lost 0 bases to trimming and J lost 0 bases, with 10 bases between them. DNA of the CDR3: TGCGCCAGCAGCCAAGACGGGTTAACTAGCACAGATACGCAGTATTTT. It encodes CASSQDGLTSTDTQYF.

The V call is TRBV7-9, the J call TRBJ2-2; 11 positions agree with TRBD1. Germline assignment: CDR1 SEHNR and CDR2 FQNEAQ (reference sequence). CDR3 length: 16 amino acids. V was pared by 4 bases and J by 6 bases, with 7 bases of the junction left unmatched. The CDR3 DNA is TGTGCCAGCAGCTCCACGGACAGGGGGCGATCCGGGGAGCTGTTTTTT. It codes for CASSSTDRGRSGELFF.

The rearrangement links TRBV11-2 to TRBJ2-3, with TRBD1 matching 10 bases. Germline V gives CDR1 SGHAT, CDR2 FQNNGV. The CDR3 contains 17 residues. V lost 5 bases, J lost 1 base, and 9 bases stayed unmatched. The CDR3 loop is CASSPRQGAARTDTQYF. CDR3 DNA: TGTGCCAGCAGCCCTCGACAGGGGGCCGCCCGCACAGATACGCAGTATTTT.

V and J are TRBV10-3 and TRBJ2-7, with D possibly TRBD1 on 5 matching bases. Germline CDR1 and CDR2: ENHRY and SYGVKD. The CDR3 covers 14 residues. The germline V and J ends were trimmed by 6 bases and 4 bases, with 16 bases remaining between them. The CDR3 nucleotides are TGTGCCATCAGGGGAACAGGAAACTTATACGAGCAGTACTTC. It is translated as CAIRGTGNLYEQYF.

This chain uses TRBV12-3 or TRBV12-4 with TRBJ2-1; TRBD2 matches 9 bases. The CDR3 is 16 amino acids. J gave up 4 bases and V 5 bases, and 9 bases lay outside the gene matches. In nucleotides, the CDR3 is TGTGCCAGCAGTGACCCTTTAGCGGGGGCTTACAATGAGCAGTTCTTC. It translates to CASSDPLAGAYNEQFF.

In its sample, this clonotype was seen a few times. The CDR3 nucleotides read TGTGCCAGCAGTGTCAGGGGGTTCAACAATGAGCAGTTCTTC. This translates into CASSVRGFNNEQFF. The chain carries TRBV25-1 and TRBJ2-1, with 7 bases that match TRBD1. Trimming removed 4 bases from V and 5 bases from J; junction bases left unmatched: 5. CDR1 and CDR2 from the germline V gene are MGHDK and SYGVNS. The CDR3 is 14 amino acids.

The chain carries TRBV7-9 and TRBJ1-2; D not certain. V lost 2 bases to trimming and J lost 2 bases, with 6 bases between them. Looked up from germline, CDR1 is SEHNR and CDR2 is FQNEAQ (reference sequence). The CDR3 length is 13 residues. CDR3 in amino acids: CASSLLGNYGYTF. CDR3 coding DNA: TGTGCCAGCAGCTTATTAGGGAACTATGGCTACACCTTC.

The chain combines TRBV20-1 with TRBJ1-2, with D maybe TRBD1 (5 bases). CDR3 length: 14 residues. Germline V CDR1 and CDR2: DFQATT, SNEGSKA (reference sequence). Trimming pared 1 base from V and 6 bases from J, leaving 15 bases between. DNA of the CDR3: TGCAGTGCTAGAGCCCCGGAAAGGGGCCATGGCTACACCTTC. It yields the protein CSARAPERGHGYTF.

The sample holds a few counts of this clonotype. The gene calls are TRBV30 and TRBJ2-3; D is unresolved. With 5 bases removed from V and 10 bases from J, the gap between germline ends came to 10 bases. CDR1 is GTSNPN and CDR2 is SVGIG in the germline V gene (reference sequence). The CDR3 is made up of 10 amino acids. For the CDR3, the DNA is TGTGCCTGGGGGTTGAACCCGCAGTATTTT. Amino acid sequence: CAWGLNPQYF. The whole variable domain, remainder taken from reference TRBV30 and TRBJ2-3, is SQTIHQWPATLVQPVGSPLSLECTVEGTSNPNLYWYRQAAGRGLQLLFYSVGIGQISSEVPQNLSASRPQDRQFILSSKKLLLSDSGFYLCAWGLNPQYFGPGTRLTVL.

The CDR3 loop reads CASSRNGVRGGETQYF. CDR3 DNA sequence: TGCGCCAGCAGCCGTAATGGGGTGAGGGGAGGCGAGACCCAGTACTTC. This sequence joins TRBV5-1 and TRBJ2-5; weak D call: TRBD2 (6 bases). Germline-derived CDR1 and CDR2 are SGHRS and YFSETQ. CDR3 length equals 16 residues. V was cut by 4 bases and J by 5 bases, with 21 bases left in between.

This CDR3 is CASSQEAQGQLMFF. The CDR3 DNA follows: TGCGCCAGCAGCCAAGAGGCCCAGGGACAGTTGATGTTCTTC. The chain couples TRBV4-3 to TRBJ2-1; 7 bases align to TRBD1. Germline-derived CDR1 and CDR2 are LGHNA and YSLEER. The CDR3 is 14 amino acids. Trimming at V came to 0 bases and at J to 15 bases, leaving 11 bases not matched to a gene.

The rearrangement uses TRBV6-2 or TRBV6-3 and TRBJ2-6; D call uncertain. V was trimmed by 0 bases and J by 2 bases, leaving 5 bases between them. Germline V CDR1 and CDR2: MNHEY, SVGEGT. CDR3 length equals 15 residues. The CDR3, as DNA: TGTGCCAGCAGTTACTCGACGGCTGGGGCCAACGTCCTGACTTTC. Translating gives CASSYSTAGANVLTF.

The genes are TRBV14 and TRBJ2-3; maybe TRBD2 (6 bases). The CDR3 loop spans 13 amino acids. V shed 1 base and J shed 14 bases, with 16 bases lying between them. The V gene's germline CDR1 is SGHDN and CDR2 FVKESK. The CDR3 spells CASSQVRDSLPYF. CDR3 nucleotides: TGTGCCAGCAGCCAAGTACGGGACTCCCTCCCGTATTTT. Based on the CDR3 plus reference TRBV14 and TRBJ2-3, the full variable domain is EAGVTQFPSHSVIEKGQTVTLRCDPISGHDNLYWYRRVMGKEIKFLLHFVKESKQDESGMPNNRFLAERTGGTYSTLKVQPAELEDSGVYFCASSQVRDSLPYFGPGTRLTVL.

The chain has TRBV20-1 and TRBJ2-5; TRBD2 matches at 9 bases. Germline lookup yields CDR1 DFQATT and CDR2 SNEGSKA (reference sequence). CDR3 length: 16 residues. Trimming took 1 base from V and 5 from J; bases not matched to a gene: 11. The CDR3 nucleotides are TGCAGTGCTAGAGCGGTGGCTAGCGGGGTCCGGGAGACCCAGTACTTC. Translation: CSARAVASGVRETQYF.

Only a few counts were recorded for this clonotype. This chain joins TRBV14 and TRBJ1-1; D is unclear. The CDR3 has 16 residues. The germline V gene has CDR1 SGHDN and CDR2 FVKESK. V lost 3 bases and J 0 bases, leaving 14 bases between the germline ends. The CDR3 is CASSHGTGKMNTEAFF. In nucleotides, the CDR3 is TGTGCCAGCAGCCACGGAACCGGGAAAATGAACACTGAAGCTTTCTTT.

The chain combines TRBV4-2 with TRBJ2-2, with a possible D match to TRBD2 (5 bases). V was pared by 1 base and J by 5 bases, with 11 bases between. CDR3 length: 15 residues. In germline, CDR1 is LGHNA, CDR2 YNFKEQ. The CDR3 spells CASSQVLQRTGELFF. CDR3 DNA: TGTGCCAGCAGCCAAGTCCTACAGCGGACCGGGGAGCTGTTTTTT.

The chain links TRBV28 to TRBJ2-2; 7 nucleotides match TRBD1. J gave up 0 bases and V 5 bases, and 9 bases lay outside the gene matches. This CDR3 region has 17 residues. Germline V gene data show CDR1 as MDHEN and CDR2 as SYDVKM. CDR3 DNA: TGTGCCAGCAGTCTGTTGACAGGGACCACGAACACCGGGGAGCTGTTTTTT. Protein sequence: CASSLLTGTTNTGELFF.

The chain combines TRBV5-1 with TRBJ1-5; weak D call: TRBD1 (6 bases). CDR3 length: 17 amino acids. Per germline, CDR1 SGHRS and CDR2 YFSETQ. The V and J ends lost 4 bases and 6 bases respectively, with 23 bases between them. CDR3 in DNA: TGCGCCAGCAGCCCGGCCCCGCAGGGGAGCGGCGGTCAGCCCCAGCATTTT. It is translated as CASSPAPQGSGGQPQHF.

The gene calls are TRBV7-3 and TRBJ2-2; 7 positions agree with TRBD1. V was clipped by 2 bases and J by 2 bases; unmatched bases: 5. This CDR3 has 16 residues. Germline loops: CDR1 SGHTA, CDR2 FQGTGA. CDR3 DNA: TGTGCCAGCAGCTTAGGGACAGCAATTAACACCGGGGAGCTGTTTTTT. Translated, it gives CASSLGTAINTGELFF. The whole variable domain, remainder taken from reference TRBV7-3 and TRBJ2-2, is GAGVSQTPSNKVTEKGKYVELRCDPISGHTALYWYRQSLGQGPEFLIYFQGTGAADDSGLPNDRFFAVRPEGSVSTLKIQRTERGDSAVYLCASSLGTAINTGELFFGEGSRLTVL.

The chain joins TRBV6-2 or TRBV6-3 to TRBJ2-3; D is perhaps TRBD2 (6 bases). This CDR3 contains 16 residues. V lost 2 bases and J lost 1, with 13 bases in between. The germline V gene encodes CDR1 MNHEY and CDR2 SVGEGT. Here the CDR3 DNA reads TGTGCCAGCAGTTACCCGTTTGGCGGGGGCACAGATACGCAGTATTTT. Amino acid sequence: CASSYPFGGGTDTQYF.

This clonotype was observed a few times. The genes are TRBV4-2 and TRBJ1-3; D is uncertain. Germline CDR1 LGHNA, CDR2 YNFKEQ. This CDR3 region has 14 residues. Deletions cut 1 base from V and 8 bases from J, with 12 bases between. Written as DNA, the CDR3 is TGTGCCAGCAGCCAAGGCAGTGCAGGAGACACCATATATTTT. This sequence encodes CASSQGSAGDTIYF.